These 9 T cell receptor beta chains came from one sample sequenced in a study of cytomegalovirus exposure and HLA in healthy donors. The PCR was carried out with 60 Vbeta primers and 13 Jbeta primers. The method was immunoSEQ multiplex PCR; TCRdb's version includes in-frame clones alone and lacks a portion of them. This repertoire shows roughly 82,000 clones, approximately 81% found once; its top ten account for roughly 6.2%. Input material: PBMCs. These receptor sequences come from a woman aged 50 to 65 in good health and CMV-seropositive.

The V gene is TRBV4-2, the J gene TRBJ2-7, with 9 nucleotides matching TRBD1. This CDR3 has 16 residues. Per the germline V gene, CDR1 is LGHNA and CDR2 is YNFKEQ. J lost 3 bases, V lost 0 bases, and 6 bases had no gene match. In DNA, the CDR3 is TGTGCCAGCAGCCAAGATCCGACAGGGGGAATCTACGAGCAGTACTTC. It encodes CASSQDPTGGIYEQYF.

J is TRBJ1-1 and V is TRBV14, with 9 bases lining up with TRBD1. This CDR3 region has 16 residues. J lost 0 bases, V lost 2 bases, and 4 bases had no gene match. Germline CDR1 SGHDN, CDR2 FVKESK. In nucleotides, the CDR3 is TGTGCCAGCAGCCAACGGACAGGGGCCCTGAACACTGAAGCTTTCTTT. It codes for CASSQRTGALNTEAFF.

This clone was seen a few times. The V call is TRBV6-5, the J call TRBJ1-5, with D unclear. The CDR3 consists of 15 residues. Germline assignment: CDR1 MNHEY and CDR2 SVGAGI. V lost 4 bases, J lost 1 base, and 11 bases lay in between. CDR3 residues: CASSSGRGSNQPQHF. The CDR3 DNA reads TGTGCCAGCAGTTCAGGACGGGGAAGCAATCAGCCCCAGCATTTT.

This clone has just a few counts. J is TRBJ2-5 and V is TRBV11-1; D remains unclear. Germline CDR1 SGHAT, CDR2 FQDESV (reference sequence). Trimming took 5 bases from V and 5 from J, leaving 15 bases between them. The CDR3 totals 14 residues. CDR3 amino acids: CASSLGPAGETQYF. Here the CDR3 DNA reads TGTGCCAGCAGCCTAGGACCGGCCGGGGAGACCCAGTACTTC.

The chain links TRBV5-4 to TRBJ2-6, with 8 bases fitting TRBD2. The ends lost 4 bases at V and 0 bases at J; junction bases unmatched: 3. Germline CDR1 is SGHNT and CDR2 is YYREEE (reference sequence). CDR3 size: 16 residues. The CDR3 DNA follows: TGTGCCAGCAGCCCCGGGGGGGCCTCTGGGGCCAACGTCCTGACTTTC. Translating it yields CASSPGGASGANVLTF. The variable domain in full, completed from reference TRBV5-4 and TRBJ2-6, reads ETGVTQSPTHLIKTRGQQVTLRCSSQSGHNTVSWYQQALGQGPQFIFQYYREEENGRGNFPPRFSGLQFPNYSSELNVNALELDDSALYLCASSPGGASGANVLTFGAGSRLTVL.

The chain has TRBV6-1 and TRBJ2-1; D is perhaps TRBD2 (6 bases). This CDR3 comprises 15 residues. The V gene's germline CDR1 is MNHNS and CDR2 SASEGT. V was trimmed by 8 bases and J by 3 bases, leaving 17 bases between them. The CDR3 nucleotides read TGTGCCAGCTGGGCGGCCCGGGGGTTCTACAATGAGCAGTTCTTC. Its protein is CASWAARGFYNEQFF.

The chain employs TRBV7-9 and TRBJ1-1; D gene unclear. The germline gives CDR1 SEHNR, CDR2 FQNEAQ (reference sequence). The CDR3 covers 11 residues. V was clipped by 5 bases and J by 7 bases, with 8 bases between them. The DNA for the CDR3 is TGTGCCAGCAGCGGGAGCTATGAAGCTTTCTTT. Its translation: CASSGSYEAFF.

The CDR3 region has the DNA TGTGCCTGGAAGTTGCAGGGTGGCAATCAGCCCCAGCATTTT. It codes for CAWKLQGGNQPQHF. The chain combines TRBV30 with TRBJ1-5; TRBD1 might be the D (5 bases). Per the germline V gene, CDR1 is GTSNPN and CDR2 is SVGIG (reference sequence). Trimming pared 4 bases from V and 2 bases from J, leaving 12 bases between. The CDR3 spans 14 residues.

The rearrangement joins TRBV21-1 to TRBJ1-1; no check of the table's D call, TRBD1, against the DNA was made. TRBV21-1 is a pseudogene segment. The length of the CDR3 is 17 residues. The CDR3 spells CASSREAARVMNTEAFF. The CDR3 DNA follows: TGTGCCAGCAGCAGAGAAGCCGCCAGGGTAATGAACACTGAAGCTTTCTTT.